This T cell receptor (beta chain) originates from a study of a mutant IDH1 vaccine in newly diagnosed glioma. Looking at the study overall: Of the patients given treatment, approximately 60% were male and around 38% were female, and a mean age of about 40 years was recorded. Beforehand, treatment had been radiotherapy, temozolomide, or both; the majority received both.

Time point given: baseline, week 1 (first vaccination visit). Treatment indicated: pre-vaccination baseline after standard-of-care therapy. V dropped 0 bases and J dropped 5 bases, with 19 bases sitting between them. Per germline, CDR1 GTSNPN and CDR2 SVGIG (reference sequence). The CDR3 extends over 16 amino acids. To note about this clone: Its antigen is as yet unknown.

The study's findings and limits: Among top peripheral T cell clonotypes, changes seemed unrelated to pseudoprogression. Immune responses induced by vaccination arose in approximately 93% of the patients.

Using immunoSEQ multiplex PCR, the repertoire was profiled, and TCRdb retains in-frame clones only, with some absent. The table has about 68,000 clones, 60% to 85% seen once; the top ten hold around 8.8%. The receptor's source is a man aged 50 to 59 with glioma. This chain joins TRBV30 and TRBJ1-1; no clear D. The sample consisted of PBMCs, taken from a glioma patient treated with radiotherapy, temozolomide or both. CDR3 amino acids: CAWSVPRISGFTEAFF. For the CDR3, the DNA is TGTGCCTGGAGTGTACCTCGGATCTCTGGGTTTACTGAAGCTTTCTTT.